This T cell receptor (beta chain) derives from a study of human T cells and chemical hapten exposure. The library tagged individual cDNA molecules with unique molecular identifiers. TCRdb itself ran the RACE reads through MiXCR, one entry per CDR3 protein. The sample gives 95,000 to 150,000 distinct CDR3 sequences, roughly 12% of which show up once; over 2% is in the top ten. Study results and caveats: Having alopecia, the donors may differ immunologically from healthy people.

Time point in this sample: patch test 3, about 24 weeks after DPC sensitization. Treatment indicated: therapeutic diphenylcyclopropenone sensitization with weekly scalp DPC. The CDR3 spans 11 residues. The germline gives CDR1 MNHNY, CDR2 SVGAGI (reference sequence). Losses at the gene ends were 7 bases for V and 16 bases for J; bases not matched to a gene: 10. Concerning this clonotype itself: Its antigen is still unknown.

The chain combines TRBV6-6 with TRBJ1-5, with 7 bases lining up with TRBD1. The material was whole blood, obtained in connection with sensitization to the hapten diphenylcyclopropenone (DPC). The sequence came from a woman aged 45-60 years with alopecia areata. Some clones in this sample may be carry-over from other donors' samples. The CDR3 here is CASKSGTVNHF. In DNA form, the CDR3 reads TGTGCCAGCAAATCCGGGACAGTAAATCATTTT.